Following are 11 T cell receptor beta chains from one sample sequenced in a study of blood T cell repertoires in COVID-19. Profiling relied on immunoSEQ multiplex PCR, and the TCRdb table lists in-frame clones only, not all of them. The sample includes roughly 150,000 clones, around 85% seen only once; the top ten take about 5%. The sequencing input was peripheral blood. Receptors originate from a human donor in a cohort sampled during active COVID-19.

The V and J genes are TRBV7-9 and TRBJ1-2, with D possibly TRBD1 on 6 matching bases. Trimming shortened V by 4 bases and J by 3 bases, and 12 bases separated the two germline ends. The germline V gene has CDR1 SEHNR and CDR2 FQNEAQ (reference sequence). This CDR3 spans 14 amino acids. In nucleotides, the CDR3 is TGTGCCAGCAGCTCTCCAGGGGTGGACTATGGCTACACCTTC. As protein: CASSSPGVDYGYTF.

V is TRBV6-5 and J is TRBJ2-7; the D is unclear. The V and J ends lost 0 bases and 2 bases respectively, with 5 bases between them. The length of the CDR3 is 13 residues. CDR1 is MNHEY, CDR2 SVGAGI, per germline. CDR3 residues: CASSYSSAYEQYF. DNA for the CDR3: TGTGCCAGCAGTTACTCGAGCGCCTACGAGCAGTACTTC.

This chain links TRBV20-1 with TRBJ2-7; 8 bases are shared with TRBD1. The length of the CDR3 is 15 residues. CDR1 and CDR2 from the germline V gene are DFQATT and SNEGSKA (reference sequence). The trim removed 4 bases at V and 0 bases at J, leaving 8 bases unmatched. This chain's CDR3 is CSAIDGTGSSYEQYF. CDR3 sequence (DNA): TGCAGTGCTATTGATGGGACAGGTTCCTCCTACGAGCAGTACTTC.

The chain recombines TRBV29-1 with TRBJ1-1; TRBD1 aligns across 9 bases. The trim removed 7 bases at V and 0 bases at J, leaving 6 bases unmatched. The CDR3 runs to 14 residues. Germline V gene sequence: CDR1 SQVTM, CDR2 ANQGSEA. This chain's CDR3 is CSGGGQGLNTEAFF. In DNA, the CDR3 is TGCAGCGGGGGGGGACAGGGTCTGAACACTGAAGCTTTCTTT.

The rearrangement uses TRBV30 and TRBJ2-1; TRBD2 agrees at 9 bases. V lost 0 bases to trimming and J lost 9 bases; unmatched junction nucleotides: 9. The CDR3 has 15 residues. CDR1 is GTSNPN, CDR2 SVGIG, per germline (reference sequence). As DNA, the CDR3 is TGTGCCTGGAGTGTCTTGCGGGAGGGCCGCAGTGAGCAGTTCTTC. This gives the protein CAWSVLREGRSEQFF.

This clone was recorded a few times. The rearrangement links TRBV10-3 to TRBJ2-7, with 11 bases identical to TRBD2. In germline, CDR1 is ENHRY, CDR2 SYGVKD. The CDR3 length is 18 residues. V was pared by 0 bases and J by 2 bases, with 9 bases of the junction left unmatched. CDR3 sequence (DNA): TGTGCCATCAGTGAGTCGACGGCTAGCGGGAGGCGGCCCTACGAGCAGTACTTC. It is translated as CAISESTASGRRPYEQYF.

This chain links TRBV30 with TRBJ2-6, with D possibly TRBD1 on 6 matching bases. V was clipped by 5 bases and J by 0 bases, with 8 bases between them. Looked up from germline, CDR1 is GTSNPN and CDR2 is SVGIG (reference sequence). The CDR3 spans 14 residues. CDR3 sequence reads: CAWAGDSGANVLTF. The CDR3 DNA follows: TGTGCCTGGGCAGGGGACTCTGGGGCCAACGTCCTGACTTTC.

Regarding this clone: The sample has other DNA sequences that encode this CDR3 too. The V call is TRBV9, the J call TRBJ2-1; the D is unclear. Trimming stripped 0 bases from V and 6 bases from J, with 4 bases between. Germline loops: CDR1 SGDLS, CDR2 YYNGEE. The CDR3 is 12 amino acids. The CDR3 sequence is CASSVGLNEQFF. In DNA form, the CDR3 reads TGTGCCAGCAGCGTAGGGCTCAATGAGCAGTTCTTC.

As DNA, the CDR3 is TGTGCCAGCAGCTGGGGAGGCGGGGACAGGAGGGGCAATGAGCAGTTCTTC. It encodes CASSWGGGDRRGNEQFF. The rearrangement uses TRBV5-6 and TRBJ2-1; 8 bases are a match to TRBD1. The length of the CDR3 is 17 residues. V lost 3 bases, J lost 6 bases, and 14 bases stayed unmatched. CDR1 and CDR2 (germline): SGHDT, YYEEEE.

This clone occurred a few times. The chain has TRBV19 and TRBJ1-6; maybe TRBD1 (6 bases). V lost 6 bases, J lost 7 bases, and 13 bases lay in between. The CDR3 runs to 14 residues. Germline V gene lookup returns CDR1 LNHDA and CDR2 SQIVND (reference sequence). CDR3 sequence reads: CASRIRTDNSPLHF. The CDR3 nucleotides read TGTGCCAGTAGGATTCGGACAGACAATTCACCCCTCCACTTT.

This chain connects TRBV6-5 to TRBJ1-6; D may be TRBD1 (6 bases). The CDR3 sequence is 12 residues long. The germline V and J ends were trimmed by 7 bases and 8 bases, with 9 bases remaining between them. Germline loops: CDR1 MNHEY, CDR2 SVGAGI. CDR3 nucleotides: TGTGCCAGCACCAGGGGAGATTCACCCCTCCACTTT. The encoded protein is CASTRGDSPLHF.